The 26 T cell receptor beta chains below were found in one sample sequenced in a study of cytomegalovirus exposure and HLA in healthy donors (dated by TCRdb to 2016 to 2017). The protocol used for the library was the immunoSEQ multiplex PCR assay. Here the immuneACCESS table is served through TCRdb, limited to in-frame sequences with V and J called. Missing clones are a known gap in these copies; in checked studies unresolved V genes cover under half, and the rest lacks a known reason. The sample contains 170,000 or so clones, about 86% of them found a single time. Together, the top ten hold under 3.5% of the sample. Input material: PBMCs. The receptors shown here come from a young woman in good health and CMV-seropositive.

V usage is TRBV6-1 and J usage is TRBJ1-1; 7 nucleotides align to TRBD1. The CDR3 contains 15 residues. Germline V gene lookup returns CDR1 MNHNS and CDR2 SASEGT. The trim removed 4 bases at V and 1 base at J, leaving 6 bases unmatched. For the CDR3, the DNA is TGTGCCAGCAGTGGTTTCTGGACAGGGAACACTGAAGCTTTCTTT. This gives the protein CASSGFWTGNTEAFF.

The chain is built from TRBV21-1 and TRBJ2-5; the table's D call of TRBD2 was not tested on the DNA. TRBV21-1 is shown as a pseudogene. The CDR3 loop spans 16 amino acids. For the CDR3, the DNA is TGTGCCAGCAGCAAAGCGCTTACGCGCCTCCAAGAGACCCAGTACTTC. Protein sequence: CASSKALTRLQETQYF.

The chain recombines TRBV2 with TRBJ1-4; D is unresolved. The length of the CDR3 is 12 residues. The germline gives CDR1 SNHLY, CDR2 FYNNEI. The ends were cut back, 6 bases at V and 7 bases at J, with 9 bases in the middle. DNA of the CDR3: TGTGCCAGCAGGAAGAGCGGTGAAAAACTGTTTTTT. Translating it yields CASRKSGEKLFF. The whole variable domain, remainder taken from reference TRBV2 and TRBJ1-4, is EPEVTQTPSHQVTQMGQEVILRCVPISNHLYFYWYRQILGQKVEFLVSFYNNEISEKSEIFDDQFSVERPDGSNFTLKIRSTKLEDSAMYFCASRKSGEKLFFGSGTQLSVL.

This sequence joins TRBV5-1 and TRBJ1-1; D gene unclear. CDR1 and CDR2 (germline): SGHRS, YFSETQ. V dropped 3 bases and J dropped 0 bases, with 6 bases sitting between them. The CDR3 covers 13 residues. CDR3 nucleotide sequence: TGCGCCAGCAGCTACTACTTGAACACTGAAGCTTTCTTT. Protein: CASSYYLNTEAFF.

This clone appeared once. The gene calls are TRBV5-1 and TRBJ2-7; 14 bases match TRBD2. Germline V gene sequence: CDR1 SGHRS, CDR2 YFSETQ. This CDR3 comprises 15 residues. Trimming cost V 4 bases and J 2 bases; bases outside gene matches: 2. This CDR3 is CASSVTSGGAYEQYF. CDR3 nucleotide sequence: TGCGCCAGCAGCGTGACTAGCGGGGGGGCCTACGAGCAGTACTTC.

Note on this clone: The junction departs from germline at one end; a sequencing error may be responsible. This rearrangement joins TRBV5-1 to TRBJ2-7; weak D call: TRBD1 (6 bases). Germline CDR1 and CDR2: SGHRS and YFSETQ. The CDR3 sequence is 12 residues long. CDR3 nucleotides: TGCGCCAGCAGACAGGGCTCCGACGAGCAGTACTTC. The encoded protein is CASRQGSDEQYF.

The V call is TRBV5-1, the J call TRBJ2-7, with a weak D call TRBD2 (5 bases). The germline gives CDR1 SGHRS, CDR2 YFSETQ. The CDR3 is made up of 18 amino acids. The V gene lost 0 bases and the J gene lost 2 bases, with 21 bases spanning the gap. CDR3 amino acids: CASSLVAGWTTRAYEQYF. The DNA of the CDR3 is TGCGCCAGCAGCTTGGTCGCGGGCTGGACCACCCGGGCCTACGAGCAGTACTTC.

The chain recombines TRBV4-3 with TRBJ2-2; 9 nucleotides line up with TRBD2. The trim removed 0 bases at V and 6 bases at J, leaving 2 bases unmatched. CDR3 length: 15 amino acids. CDR1 is LGHNA, CDR2 YSLEER, per germline. CDR3 sequence (DNA): TGCGCCAGCAGCCAAGAGGCTAGCGGGGCCGGGGAGCTGTTTTTT. Amino acid sequence: CASSQEASGAGELFF.

The V gene is TRBV2, the J gene TRBJ1-2; the match to TRBD1 covers 8 bases. There are 15 residues in the CDR3. Trimming cost V 7 bases and J 1 base; bases outside gene matches: 8. Germline V CDR1 and CDR2: SNHLY, FYNNEI. The CDR3 region is CASIRGRSGNYGYTF. The CDR3 DNA reads as TGTGCCAGCATCAGGGGGCGATCGGGTAACTATGGCTACACCTTC.

The chain joins TRBV5-6 to TRBJ2-7; 7 bases agree with TRBD1. V was pared by 4 bases and J by 4 bases, with 8 bases of the junction left unmatched. Germline V gene sequence: CDR1 SGHDT, CDR2 YYEEEE. The CDR3 is made up of 14 amino acids. CDR3 protein: CASSPDREGYEQYF. DNA of the CDR3: TGTGCCAGCAGCCCTGACAGGGAAGGATACGAGCAGTACTTC. Together with reference TRBV5-6 and TRBJ2-7, the CDR3 gives the full variable domain: DAGVTQSPTHLIKTRGQQVTLRCSPKSGHDTVSWYQQALGQGPQFIFQYYEEEERQRGNFPDRFSGHQFPNYSSELNVNALLLGDSALYLCASSPDREGYEQYFGPGTRLTVT.

The V call is TRBV6-4, the J call TRBJ2-4; 7 positions match TRBD2. The germline V gene has CDR1 MRHNA and CDR2 SNTAGT. The CDR3 extends over 14 amino acids. V shed 5 bases, J shed 9 bases, and the junction held 10 bases outside the gene matches. CDR3 nucleotide sequence: TGTGCCAGCAGTCCCGAGACCTGGGAGGGCATTCAGTACTTC. This codes for CASSPETWEGIQYF.

V usage is TRBV9 and J usage is TRBJ2-3; maybe TRBD1 (6 bases). The germline gives CDR1 SGDLS, CDR2 YYNGEE. Trimming took 4 bases from V and 3 from J, leaving 18 bases between them. The CDR3 loop spans 16 amino acids. The CDR3 sequence is CASSSRGGDRTDTQYF. The CDR3 DNA reads TGTGCCAGCAGCTCAAGAGGGGGTGATAGGACAGATACGCAGTATTTT.

This clone has a count of ten or more. The chain joins TRBV5-1 to TRBJ1-2, with 7 bases identical to TRBD1. The junction had 1 base not matched to a gene; V was cut back by 0 bases and J by 2 bases. The CDR3 has 14 residues. Germline CDR1 and CDR2: SGHRS and YFSETQ. CDR3 in DNA: TGCGCCAGCAGCTTGGAACAGGGGAACTATGGCTACACCTTC. Its translation is CASSLEQGNYGYTF. The variable domain in full, completed from reference TRBV5-1 and TRBJ1-2, reads KAGVTQTPRYLIKTRGQQVTLSCSPISGHRSVSWYQQTPGQGLQFLFEYFSETQRNKGNFPGRFSGRQFSNSRSEMNVSTLELGDSALYLCASSLEQGNYGYTFGSGTRLTVV.

V and J are TRBV2 and TRBJ2-4; D is possibly TRBD2 (5 bases). The CDR3 totals 12 residues. Germline CDR1 is SNHLY and CDR2 is FYNNEI. Trimming took 6 bases from V and 8 from J, leaving 11 bases between them. This chain's CDR3 is CASRGDEDIQYF. The DNA of the CDR3 is TGTGCCAGCAGGGGAGACGAGGACATTCAGTACTTC.

The genes are TRBV6-1 and TRBJ1-4; D gene ambiguous. The V end lost 4 bases, the J end lost 3 bases, and 6 bases lay between the germline ends. This CDR3 has 13 amino acids. Germline V gene lookup returns CDR1 MNHNS and CDR2 SASEGT. The chain's CDR3 is CASSGGPNEKLFF. The CDR3 DNA reads as TGTGCCAGCAGTGGTGGGCCTAATGAAAAACTGTTTTTT.

In this sample, this clone turned up a few times. V is TRBV30 and J is TRBJ2-2; a possible D gene is TRBD2 (5 bases). This CDR3 comprises 14 residues. V dropped 2 bases and J dropped 5 bases, with 12 bases sitting between them. Per germline, CDR1 GTSNPN and CDR2 SVGIG (reference sequence). CDR3 loop: CAWSPIALTGELFF. Written as DNA, the CDR3 is TGTGCCTGGAGTCCAATAGCGCTTACCGGGGAGCTGTTTTTT.

V usage is TRBV4-1 and J usage is TRBJ2-7; D gene ambiguous. The V end was cut by 0 bases, the J end by 4 bases, with 7 bases between. The germline CDR1 and CDR2 sequences are MGHRA and YSYEKL. This CDR3 has 13 amino acids. The CDR3 protein is CASSQEVGYEQYF. CDR3 bases: TGCGCCAGCAGCCAAGAGGTCGGGTACGAGCAGTACTTC.

The V call is TRBV2, the J call TRBJ1-1; D gene unclear. This CDR3 comprises 11 residues. Trimming took off 7 bases at V and 3 bases at J, with 6 bases between the two ends. Germline CDR1 is SNHLY and CDR2 is FYNNEI. CDR3 residues: CASTGDTEAFF. The CDR3 DNA reads TGTGCCAGCACCGGGGACACTGAAGCTTTCTTT.

V and J are TRBV2 and TRBJ2-1; 7 bases line up with TRBD1. J was trimmed by 6 bases and V by 6 bases; bases with no gene match: 5. Germline CDR1 reads SNHLY; CDR2 reads FYNNEI. There are 13 residues in the CDR3. This CDR3 is CASSAGTVNEQFF. For the CDR3, the DNA is TGTGCCAGCAGCGCCGGGACAGTCAATGAGCAGTTCTTC.

The count of this clone is one. The V and J genes are TRBV29-1 and TRBJ1-3; D call uncertain. Trimming took 4 bases from V and 0 from J, leaving 7 bases between them. Germline V gives CDR1 SQVTM, CDR2 ANQGSEA. CDR3 size: 13 residues. The CDR3 spells CSVGAGSGNTIYF. The CDR3 DNA sequence: TGCAGCGTTGGTGCAGGCTCTGGAAACACCATATATTTT.

This clone was seen repeatedly, ten times or more. V gene TRBV5-4 combines with J gene TRBJ1-4; D unresolved. V was clipped by 2 bases and J by 14 bases, with 10 bases between them. This CDR3 has 11 amino acids. Germline CDR1 and CDR2: SGHNT and YYREEE (reference sequence). CDR3 sequence: CASSFGGNLFF. CDR3 DNA: TGTGCCAGCAGCTTTGGAGGGAACCTGTTTTTT.

This clone was detected once. The rearrangement uses TRBV4-1 and TRBJ2-7, with 9 bases identical to TRBD2. This CDR3 region has 15 residues. Germline V CDR1 and CDR2: MGHRA, YSYEKL. The junction had 4 bases not matched to a gene; V was cut back by 2 bases and J by 2 bases. The CDR3 sequence: CASSQTLAGPYEQYF. The CDR3 nucleotides read TGCGCCAGCAGCCAAACCCTAGCGGGGCCCTACGAGCAGTACTTC.

There are a few counts of this clone. V usage is TRBV27 and J usage is TRBJ1-2, with D hard to call. CDR1 MNHEY and CDR2 SMNVEV come from the germline V gene (reference sequence). This CDR3 has 14 residues. Trimming pared 3 bases from V and 7 bases from J, leaving 15 bases between. CDR3 DNA: TGTGCCAGCAGTTTCTTGAGCGAGGAGGGTGGCTACACCTTC. It translates to CASSFLSEEGGYTF.

The CDR3 nucleotides read TGTGCCAGCTCTACAGATAGCAATCAGCCCCAGCATTTT. Translation: CASSTDSNQPQHF. The chain joins TRBV27 to TRBJ1-5; D unclear. Germline V gene sequence: CDR1 MNHEY, CDR2 SMNVEV (reference sequence). Trimming shortened V by 8 bases and J by 0 bases, and 8 bases separated the two germline ends. The CDR3 spans 13 residues.

The chain couples TRBV6-1 to TRBJ2-7; 9 bases line up with TRBD2. The germline CDR1 and CDR2 sequences are MNHNS and SASEGT. The CDR3 covers 16 residues. The V gene end was trimmed by 4 bases and the J gene end by 0 bases; junction bases not matched to a gene: 7. CDR3 in DNA: TGTGCCAGCAGTGTCGCCGGGACTAGCTTCTCCTACGAGCAGTACTTC. As protein: CASSVAGTSFSYEQYF.

This clone was counted between two and nine times. V gene TRBV5-1 combines with J gene TRBJ2-1; TRBD2 matches 11 bases. The V gene end was trimmed by 2 bases and the J gene end by 8 bases; junction bases not matched to a gene: 3. The CDR3 covers 14 residues. CDR1 and CDR2 (germline): SGHRS, YFSETQ. CDR3 region: CASSLLAGAYEQFF. The CDR3 nucleotides are TGCGCCAGCAGCTTACTAGCGGGGGCCTATGAGCAGTTCTTC.